This T cell receptor beta chain was captured in a study of shared clonotypes between healthy human individuals (TCRdb year 2020). Notes on the research overall: A few men and two women, aged 18 to 49 years, made up the cohort. For each donor, three plates each were used for CD4 naive and CD4 memory, two plates were used for CD8 naive, and one plate was used for CD8 memory. To estimate repertoire size and how much clonotypes are shared between individuals, the study performed deep sequencing of blood TCR repertoires from roughly five healthy adults. Libraries were prepared and TCR repertoires were sequenced by different laboratories using diverse techniques, in order to increase sequencing depth and limit assay-specific biases. Each donor's leukapheresis produced roughly between roughly 0.85 and 9.5 billion PBMCs.

The junction shows trimming of 0 bases on V and 4 bases on J, plus 6 bases between the germline ends. CDR3 length: 13 amino acids, cysteine to phenylalanine. Only the CDR3 portion is preserved as DNA: 39 bases, with reading frame beginning at the first base. CDR1 and CDR2 are read off the germline V gene as SGDLS and YYNGEE. Findings and caveats that apply to the study as a whole: Larger estimated clonotype richness was generally found for naive subsets than for memory subsets. Across a handful of donors, around 5% of naive CD4, 3% to 3.5% of naive CD8, under 2.5% of memory CD4, and roughly 0.41% of memory CD8 clonotypes were shared. Compared with non-shared clonotypes, the clonotypes found in all four sorted-subset donors had higher generation probabilities. Sampling was restricted to blood, and TCR repertoires in tissues likely differ from the TCR repertoires found in blood. Rarefaction of sorted-subset datasets indicated incomplete sequencing despite the large sequencing depth. Because the study included a small number of donors, the genetic and exposure-history diversity represented was limited. Based on pairwise subsampling, the degree of clonotype sharing among donors was expected to be affected by sequencing depth.

The donors were healthy, HIV-negative adults who had no recently reported acute infections or vaccinations. Only Caucasian adults living in Nashville, Tennessee, USA were represented among the donors. CD4+ T cells were enriched by magnetic negative selection, after which naive cells were positively selected on CD45RA and the negative fraction was taken as the memory subset. Blood was obtained by leukapheresis, after which PBMCs were separated by Ficoll-Histopaque density gradient centrifugation and cryopreserved in liquid nitrogen vapor phase. Analytical flow cytometry was used to check the purity and quantity of every magnetically sorted T cell population. Genomic DNA was isolated from every sorted fraction and measured by UV absorbance on a Nanodrop 2000c. Using the deep immunoSEQ assay, TCR CDR3 regions were amplified from genomic DNA by multiplex PCR. For each cell subset, the extracted genomic DNA was distributed evenly across all wells of several immunoSEQ 96-well plates, and each plate served as one replicate. For sorted subsets, 150 to 250 ng genomic DNA, equal to tens of thousands of T cell genomes, was loaded into each replicate PCR. The purified libraries were quantified using a Qubit 3.0 fluorometer, sized with a Bioanalyzer 2100, and then quantified again using the KAPA Library Quantification kit. Every immunoSEQ 96-well plate was sequenced on a dedicated single-read 150-cycle Illumina NextSeq 550 flow cell. As for the authors' bioinformatics: The immunoSEQ output contained only junctional sequences without quality scores, so filtering could not match that applied to full-length reads. Sequences were annotated with PyIR, a Python wrapper for IgBLAST v1.9, using IMGT germline references to assign V/J genes and CDR3. Reads with weak V/J assignments (E-value above 1e-6), missing CDR3, stop codons, out-of-frame junctions, or ambiguous translated residues were removed. A V3J clonotype was defined by an identical inferred V gene, J gene, and CDR3 amino acid sequence. Percentage overlap between repertoires was computed as shared unique clonotypes divided by the size of the smaller repertoire. RTK rarefaction, the Chao1 estimator, and Recon v2.1 estimates of unobserved clonotypes were used to assess repertoire richness. For all TCRbeta clonotypes obtained by the gDNA method from several donors, generation probabilities were computed with OLGA. TCRdb took this table from immuneACCESS and kept in-frame rearrangements with V and J called. Such tables lack part of the clones; where checked against another copy, unresolved V genes explain under half of the gap, and the rest is unexplained. D and trimming come from the DNA, and the V and J calls and clone size come from that table. The sample table contains more than 1.2 million clones; only one count was recorded for around 98.5% of them. About 0.4% of the sample is in the top ten clones.

Comments on this clone: Its antigen is not yet known. Base qualities were left out, and no much larger clone turns up one base away. At the DNA level, this CDR3 is encoded by other sequences in the same sample as well.

The chain was built from TRBV9 and TRBJ2-3; D gene: possibly TRBD2, on 6 matching bases. This TCR came from a man under 40 in good health. Sequenced material: naive CD4+ T cells sorted from blood. Explained via the paper, the cell subset or site label denotes: CD45RA+ positively selected. Here the CDR3 is given as CASSVGGADTQYF. The DNA sequence is TGTGCCAGCAGCGTAGGGGGGGCAGATACGCAGTATTTT.